A single sample gave rise to the 22 T cell receptor beta chains below, sequenced in a study of CD8+CD57+ T cells in acquired aplastic anemia. Patients included in sequencing had previously demonstrated CD8+CD57+ cell expansion by flow cytometry. TCR beta VDJ combinations and CDR3 sequences were profiled from genomic DNA. TCRdb used MiXCR to reprocess the reads, holding one entry per CDR3 protein. The repertoire consists of 150,000 to 200,000 distinct CDR3 sequences, with more than 45% occurring once and the leading ten covering under 3.5%. Sequencing input: sorted CD4+, CD8+, or CD8+CD57+ T cells (not recorded which) from PBMCs. All receptors derive from a human donor with aplastic anemia.

At least ten counts were recorded for this clonotype. The V gene is TRBV4-1, the J gene TRBJ1-6, with D hard to call. Germline V gene lookup returns CDR1 MGHRA and CDR2 YSYEKL. The CDR3 spans 15 residues. Trimming removed 0 bases at V and 7 bases at J, with 10 bases between. The CDR3 DNA reads as TGCGCCAGCAGCCAAGAACTTAATCGGAATTCACCCCTCCACTTT. Protein product: CASSQELNRNSPLHF.

This clonotype was seen repeatedly, ten times or more. This chain connects TRBV7-2 to TRBJ2-1; TRBD1 matches at 10 bases. The germline V gene encodes CDR1 SGHTA and CDR2 FQGNSA. Trimming cost V 2 bases and J 6 bases; bases outside gene matches: 7. The CDR3 sequence is 16 residues long. This CDR3 is CASSLSGTGVLNEQFF. The CDR3 bases are TGTGCCAGCAGCTTATCCGGGACAGGGGTGCTCAATGAGCAGTTCTTC.

This clonotype was recorded at least ten times. V usage is TRBV6-1 and J usage is TRBJ1-3; D may be TRBD1 (6 bases). Trimming took off 6 bases at V and 1 base at J, with 13 bases between the two ends. CDR1 MNHNS and CDR2 SASEGT come from the germline V gene. This CDR3 is 15 amino acids long. The CDR3 reads CASRAQGLSGNTIYF. The CDR3 coding sequence is TGTGCCAGCAGAGCTCAGGGGCTTTCTGGAAACACCATATATTTT.

This clonotype has ten or more counts. V is TRBV5-1 and J is TRBJ1-1; tentative D call: TRBD1 (5 bases). The germline CDR1 and CDR2 sequences are SGHRS and YFSETQ. V lost 2 bases and J lost 8, with 13 bases in between. CDR3 length: 13 residues. CDR3 nucleotides: TGCGCCAGCAGCTTTGACCGGGGGGTAGAAGCTTTCTTT. Protein sequence: CASSFDRGVEAFF.

CDR3 DNA sequence: TGTGCCAGCAGAGATGACAGCAATCAGCCCCAGCATTTT. This codes for CASRDDSNQPQHF. The chain has TRBV6-1 and TRBJ1-5; D not resolved. The CDR3 extends over 13 amino acids. Deletions cut 6 bases from V and 1 base from J, with 7 bases between. The germline gives CDR1 MNHNS, CDR2 SASEGT.

This clonotype was seen at least ten times. The rearrangement joins TRBV12-3 or TRBV12-4 to TRBJ2-1, with TRBD2 matching 14 bases. Losses at the gene ends were 4 bases for V and 10 bases for J; bases not matched to a gene: 9. The CDR3 is 16 amino acids. The CDR3 DNA is TGTGCCAGCAGTTCAAGACTAGCGGGAGGGCCTCGGGAGCAGTTCTTC. Its translation: CASSSRLAGGPREQFF.

The V call is TRBV11-1, the J call TRBJ2-1; TRBD1 matches at 9 bases. Germline CDR1 SGHAT, CDR2 FQDESV (reference sequence). V was clipped by 5 bases and J by 5 bases; unmatched bases: 10. CDR3 size: 16 residues. Here the CDR3 DNA reads TGTGCCAGCAGCCCGACGACAGGGGGATCTGACAATGAGCAGTTCTTC. This sequence encodes CASSPTTGGSDNEQFF.

The chain uses TRBV29-1 and TRBJ1-2; possible D gene TRBD1, 5 bases. Trimming stripped 6 bases from V and 2 bases from J, with 13 bases between. Germline values: CDR1 SQVTM, CDR2 ANQGSEA. The length of the CDR3 is 13 residues. The CDR3: CSVGYRTNYGYTF. The CDR3 bases are TGCAGCGTCGGATACAGGACAAACTATGGCTACACCTTC.

This clonotype was detected ten times or more. The chain carries TRBV15 and TRBJ2-2, with TRBD1 identical over 10 bases. The CDR3 consists of 16 residues. Trimming removed 0 bases from V and 4 bases from J; junction bases left unmatched: 2. Germline V gives CDR1 LNHNV, CDR2 YYDKDF (reference sequence). The CDR3 spells CATSREDRGATGELFF. The CDR3 DNA is TGTGCCACCAGCAGAGAGGACAGGGGGGCCACCGGGGAGCTGTTTTTT. Full variable domain (outside the CDR3, taken from reference TRBV15 and TRBJ2-2): DAMVIQNPRYQVTQFGKPVTLSCSQTLNHNVMYWYQQKSSQAPKLLFHYYDKDFNNEADTPDNFQSRRPNTSFCFLDIRSPGLGDTAMYLCATSREDRGATGELFFGEGSRLTVL.

This chain uses TRBV30 with TRBJ2-7; 8 bases are shared with TRBD2. The germline V gene has CDR1 GTSNPN and CDR2 SVGIG (reference sequence). After removal of 1 base from V and 4 bases from J, the junction contained 6 bases not matched to a gene. The CDR3 is made up of 14 amino acids. CDR3 nucleotide sequence: TGTGCCTGGAGTGGGGCCCCGGGAGGGTACGAGCAGTACGTC. This encodes CAWSGAPGGYEQYV.

The genes are TRBV10-3 and TRBJ2-5; 7 positions match TRBD2. The CDR3 runs to 18 residues. Germline V lookup: CDR1 ENHRY, CDR2 SYGVKD. V lost 2 bases and J lost 0; bases outside the gene matches: 12. In nucleotides, the CDR3 is TGTGCCATCAGTGAGACTAGCGACCGACCCAGGTACCAAGAGACCCAGTACTTC. It specifies CAISETSDRPRYQETQYF.

This clonotype was detected many times. The chain links TRBV6-2 or TRBV6-3 to TRBJ2-5; 11 bases line up with TRBD2. The CDR3 extends over 15 amino acids. CDR1 and CDR2 from the germline V gene are MNHEY and SVGEGT. With 4 bases clipped from V and 6 bases from J, the junction kept 7 bases outside the gene matches. The chain's CDR3 is CASSWSSGGAQTQYF. In DNA form, the CDR3 reads TGTGCCAGCAGTTGGAGTAGCGGGGGGGCGCAGACCCAGTACTTC.

This chain links TRBV12-3 or TRBV12-4 with TRBJ2-1; 9 bases agree with TRBD1. The CDR3 runs 13 residues. J was trimmed by 10 bases and V by 6 bases; bases with no gene match: 7. CDR3 residues: CASRGQGQREQFF. The CDR3 coding sequence is TGTGCCAGCAGGGGACAGGGTCAGCGCGAGCAGTTCTTC.

This clonotype was picked up a small number of times. The rearrangement links TRBV15 to TRBJ1-6; TRBD1 matches at 7 bases. CDR3 length: 13 amino acids. The junction had 4 bases not matched to a gene; V was cut back by 0 bases and J by 14 bases. CDR1 is LNHNV, CDR2 YYDKDF, per germline (reference sequence). CDR3 sequence reads: CATSRDSTGTLHF. CDR3 nucleotide sequence: TGTGCCACCAGCAGAGACTCGACAGGGACCCTCCACTTT.

On this clonotype itself: One junction end disagrees with the germline gene, perhaps due to a read error. The chain recombines TRBV10-3 with TRBJ1-2; D gene uncertain. The CDR3 extends over 14 amino acids. Germline lookup yields CDR1 ENHRY and CDR2 SYGVKD. The CDR3 here is CASSYSGSGYGYTF. The CDR3 nucleotides are TGTGCCAGCAGTTACTCCGGGTCAGGTTATGGCTACACCTTC.

This clonotype has a handful of counts. This could be a read error, since a much larger clone is one nucleotide away. The V and J genes are TRBV20-1 and TRBJ1-2, with D perhaps TRBD1 (6 bases). The CDR3 extends over 15 amino acids. The germline gives CDR1 DFQATT, CDR2 SNEGSKA (reference sequence). The chain's CDR3 is CGARDGGRGNYGYTF. In DNA form, the CDR3 reads TGCGGTGCTAGAGATGGAGGGAGGGGGAACTATGGCTACACCTTC.

This clonotype has only a few counts. The CDR3 DNA reads as TGTGCCAGCTCTCCGTTGGACACCGGCGGCTACACCTTC. Protein product: CASSPLDTGGYTF. The chain has TRBV18 and TRBJ1-2; TRBD1 might be the D (5 bases). The CDR3 is made up of 13 amino acids. V was trimmed by 6 bases and J by 8 bases, leaving 16 bases between them. Germline V lookup: CDR1 KGHSH, CDR2 LQKENI. Variable domain in full (rest from reference TRBV18 and TRBJ1-2): NAGVMQNPRHLVRRRGQEARLRCSPMKGHSHVYWYRQLPEEGLKFMVYLQKENIIDESGMPKERFSAEFPKEGPSILRIQQVVRGDSAAYFCASSPLDTGGYTFGSGTRLTVV.

Details on this clonotype: With a much larger clone just one base away, this may be a read error. The chain recombines TRBV6-1 with TRBJ1-2, with D unresolved. This CDR3 has 10 amino acids. Germline lookup yields CDR1 MNHNS and CDR2 SASEGT. Trimming removed 0 bases at V and 9 bases at J, with 2 bases between. As DNA, the CDR3 is TGTGCCAGCAGTGAAGCTCGCTACACCTTC. Amino acids: CASSEARYTF.

This clonotype was picked up a small number of times. A junction boundary mismatches the germline segment, possibly from a read error. The rearrangement joins TRBV9 to TRBJ1-6; D ambiguous. From germline, CDR1 is SGDLS and CDR2 YYNGEE. This CDR3 spans 14 amino acids. CDR3 amino acids: CSSSVTDSNSPLHF. In nucleotides, the CDR3 is TGTTCCAGCAGCGTCACGGATAGTAATTCACCCCTCCACTTT.

This sequence joins TRBV2 and TRBJ1-1, with 8 bases identical to TRBD1. Germline trimming cut 6 bases from V and 4 bases from J; bases unmatched to any gene: 10. Germline V gives CDR1 SNHLY, CDR2 FYNNEI. The CDR3 consists of 15 residues. The DNA of the CDR3 is TGTGCCAGCAGCTCACCGACAGGGGTTCCCACTGAAGCTTTCTTT. Residues: CASSSPTGVPTEAFF.

There are many counts of this clonotype. The J gene is TRBJ2-5, the V gene TRBV6-1, with 11 bases aligning to TRBD1. V was clipped by 4 bases and J by 4 bases; unmatched bases: 2. The germline CDR1 and CDR2 sequences are MNHNS and SASEGT. This CDR3 spans 14 amino acids. The CDR3 DNA follows: TGTGCCAGCAGTGGGGGACAGGGGGGAGAGACCCAGTACTTC. Residues: CASSGGQGGETQYF.

Only a few counts were recorded for this clonotype. V is TRBV2 and J is TRBJ2-7, with D possibly TRBD1 on 5 matching bases. The germline CDR1 and CDR2 sequences are SNHLY and FYNNEI. The V gene lost 4 bases and the J gene lost 6 bases, with 13 bases spanning the gap. This CDR3 comprises 13 residues. The CDR3 region is CASSGIGDFEQYF. Here the CDR3 DNA reads TGTGCCAGCAGTGGGATAGGGGATTTCGAGCAGTACTTC.